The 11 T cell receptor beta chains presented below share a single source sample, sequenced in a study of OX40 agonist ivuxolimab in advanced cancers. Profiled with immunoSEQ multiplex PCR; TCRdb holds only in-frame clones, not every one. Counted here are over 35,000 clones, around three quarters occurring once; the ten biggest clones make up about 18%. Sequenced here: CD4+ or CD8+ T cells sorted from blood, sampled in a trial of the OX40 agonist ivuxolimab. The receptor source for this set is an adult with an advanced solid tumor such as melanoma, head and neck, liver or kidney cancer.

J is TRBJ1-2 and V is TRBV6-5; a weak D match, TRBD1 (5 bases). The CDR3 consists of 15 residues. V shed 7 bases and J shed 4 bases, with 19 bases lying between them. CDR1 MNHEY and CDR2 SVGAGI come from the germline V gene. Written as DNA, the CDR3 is TGTGCCAGCATCACCACATGGGGCAGTAGCTATGGCTACACCTTC. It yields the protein CASITTWGSSYGYTF.

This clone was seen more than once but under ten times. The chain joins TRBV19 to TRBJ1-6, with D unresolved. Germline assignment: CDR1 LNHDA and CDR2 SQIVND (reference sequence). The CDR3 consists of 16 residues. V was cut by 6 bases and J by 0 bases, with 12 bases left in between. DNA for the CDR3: TGTGCCAGTAGGGAGGGTGCAAGCTCCTATAATTCACCCCTCCACTTT. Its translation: CASREGASSYNSPLHF. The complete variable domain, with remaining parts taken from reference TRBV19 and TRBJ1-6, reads DGGITQSPKYLFRKEGQNVTLSCEQNLNHDAMYWYRQDPGQGLRLIYYSQIVNDFQKGDIAEGYSVSREKKESFPLTVTSAQKNPTAFYLCASREGASSYNSPLHFGNGTRLTVT.

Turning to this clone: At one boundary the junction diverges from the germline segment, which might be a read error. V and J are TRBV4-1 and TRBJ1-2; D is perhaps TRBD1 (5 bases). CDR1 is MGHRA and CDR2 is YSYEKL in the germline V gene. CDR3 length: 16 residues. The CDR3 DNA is TGCGCCAGCAGTCAAGAATATTCAGGGCAACTTTATGGCTACACCTTC. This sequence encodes CASSQEYSGQLYGYTF.

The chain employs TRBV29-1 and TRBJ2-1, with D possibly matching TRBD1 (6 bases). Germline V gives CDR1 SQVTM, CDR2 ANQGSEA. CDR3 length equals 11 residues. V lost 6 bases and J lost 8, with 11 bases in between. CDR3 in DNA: TGCAGCGTCGACAGGTTGGATGAGCAGTTCTTC. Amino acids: CSVDRLDEQFF.

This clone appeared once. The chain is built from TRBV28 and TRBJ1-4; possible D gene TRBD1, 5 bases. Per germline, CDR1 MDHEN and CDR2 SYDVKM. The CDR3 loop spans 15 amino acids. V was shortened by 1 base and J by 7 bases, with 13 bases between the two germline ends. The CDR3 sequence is CASSLYTRGGEKLFF. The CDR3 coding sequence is TGTGCCAGCAGTTTATATACGCGGGGGGGTGAAAAACTGTTTTTT.

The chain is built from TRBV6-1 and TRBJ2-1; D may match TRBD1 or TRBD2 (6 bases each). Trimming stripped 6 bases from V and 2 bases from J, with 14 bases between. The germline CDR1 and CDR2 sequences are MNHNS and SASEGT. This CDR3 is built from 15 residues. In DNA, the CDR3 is TGTGCCAGCAGCGAATGGGGGGCAACCTACAATGAGCAGTTCTTC. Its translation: CASSEWGATYNEQFF.

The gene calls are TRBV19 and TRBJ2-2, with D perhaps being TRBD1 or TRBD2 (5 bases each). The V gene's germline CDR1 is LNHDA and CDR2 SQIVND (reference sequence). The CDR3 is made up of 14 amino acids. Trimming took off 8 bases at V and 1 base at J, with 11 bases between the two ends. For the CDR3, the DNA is TGTGCCAGTCAGAGGGACGGGAACACCGGGGAGCTGTTTTTT. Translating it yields CASQRDGNTGELFF. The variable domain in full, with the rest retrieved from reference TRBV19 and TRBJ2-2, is DGGITQSPKYLFRKEGQNVTLSCEQNLNHDAMYWYRQDPGQGLRLIYYSQIVNDFQKGDIAEGYSVSREKKESFPLTVTSAQKNPTAFYLCASQRDGNTGELFFGEGSRLTVL.

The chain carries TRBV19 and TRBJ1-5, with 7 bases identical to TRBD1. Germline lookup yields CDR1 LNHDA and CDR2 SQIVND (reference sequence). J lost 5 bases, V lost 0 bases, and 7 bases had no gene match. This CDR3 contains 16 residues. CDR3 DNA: TGTGCCAGTAGTATAGATTTTACGACAGGGTATCAGCCCCAGCATTTT. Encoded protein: CASSIDFTTGYQPQHF.

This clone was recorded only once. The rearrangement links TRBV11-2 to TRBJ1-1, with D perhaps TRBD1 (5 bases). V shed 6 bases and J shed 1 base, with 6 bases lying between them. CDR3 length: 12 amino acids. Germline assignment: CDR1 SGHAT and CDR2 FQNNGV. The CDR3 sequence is CASRGRNTEAFF. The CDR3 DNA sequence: TGTGCCAGCAGGGGACGGAACACTGAAGCTTTCTTT. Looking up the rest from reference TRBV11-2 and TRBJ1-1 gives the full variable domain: EAGVAQSPRYKIIEKRQSVAFWCNPISGHATLYWYQQILGQGPKLLIQFQNNGVVDDSQLPKDRFSAERLKGVDSTLKIQPAKLEDSAVYLCASRGRNTEAFFGQGTRLTVV.

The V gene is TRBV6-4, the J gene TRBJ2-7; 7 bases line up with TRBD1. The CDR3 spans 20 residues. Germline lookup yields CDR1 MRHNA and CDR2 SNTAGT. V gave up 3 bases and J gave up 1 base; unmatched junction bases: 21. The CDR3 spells CASSEFPAGRGFWLSYEQYV. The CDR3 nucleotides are TGTGCCAGCAGTGAGTTTCCCGCCGGCAGGGGGTTTTGGTTATCCTACGAGCAGTACGTC.

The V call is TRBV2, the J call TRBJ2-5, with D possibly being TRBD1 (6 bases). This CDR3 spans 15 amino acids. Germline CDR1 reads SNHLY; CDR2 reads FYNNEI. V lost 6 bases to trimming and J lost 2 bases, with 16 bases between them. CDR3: CASSEGDGPQETQYF. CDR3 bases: TGTGCCAGCAGCGAGGGGGACGGACCTCAAGAGACCCAGTACTTC. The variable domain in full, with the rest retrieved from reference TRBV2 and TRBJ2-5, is EPEVTQTPSHQVTQMGQEVILRCVPISNHLYFYWYRQILGQKVEFLVSFYNNEISEKSEIFDDQFSVERPDGSNFTLKIRSTKLEDSAMYFCASSEGDGPQETQYFGPGTRLLVL.